This TCR beta chain was captured by sequencing in a study of tumor-infiltrating lymphocytes in primary liver carcinoma (TCRdb year 2017). Concerning the study at large: Of the five patients, three men and two women aged 30 to 69 years, four had hepatocellular carcinoma and one had combined HCC and intrahepatic cholangiocarcinoma. The tumors of the five patients were staged as T1-T3 N0M0, with maximum diameters ranging from roughly 4 to 10 cm. Each sample produced roughly 3.65 to 7.5 million productive TCRbeta reads, and read depth showed no significant difference between tissue types. Across five regions of each liver tumor, along with adjacent normal tissue and blood, the study brought together TCRbeta repertoire sequencing, expression microarrays and whole-exome sequencing. A total of roughly 35 specimens from 5 patients underwent TCRbeta repertoire sequencing, comprising 25 or so tumor regions, 5 adjacent noncancerous liver tissues and 5 peripheral blood samples. To link TCRbeta repertoire diversity with the local molecular phenotype, the approximately 25 tumor region samples were profiled using Agilent mRNA microarrays. Repertoires from technical replicates were highly reproducible, with mean shared-clone rates about 0.86 and correlation coefficients above 0.95.

Starting from around 500 ng total RNA, TCRbeta-specific cDNA was produced by reverse transcription with a constant-region primer and ProtoScript II reverse transcriptase. Three nested multiplex PCR rounds, following a slightly modified ARM-PCR procedure, were used to build the TCRbeta libraries. The first two PCR rounds used multiplex TRBV1-TRBV30 forward primers with a Cbeta reverse primer, each for 10 cycles. Sample barcodes and Illumina adapters were added in a final 25-cycle PCR using Deep VentR polymerase. Before sequencing, amplicons of 200-500 bp were purified from gel using a QIAquick gel extraction kit. An Illumina HiSeq 2500 was used to sequence the TCRbeta amplicons with 250-bp paired-end reads. The paper's processing steps were these. To recover full CDR3 sequences, reads were quality-trimmed using Trimmomatic v0.33 and paired reads were then merged using FLASH v1.2.11. MiGEC v1.2.1b assigned V, D and J germline segments to the rearranged TCRbeta sequences. Clonotype statistics and Shannon-Wiener diversity indices were computed with VDJtools v1.0.0. Except for diversity analysis, only the 250 most abundant clonotypes of each sample were used in subsequent analyses to reduce sampling bias. TCRdb redid the processing of the public reads, applying fastp at Q25 and MiXCR, and retained in-frame beta chains. CDR3 protein duplicates are merged, each entry listing the most common genes and DNA. The V and J calls were not made by the authors but by TCRdb's processing. The sample data list about 59,000 distinct CDR3 sequences, and about two thirds of these were observed just once. The ten most abundant clones make up 57% of the sample.

Total RNA and DNA were co-extracted without cell sorting from around 20-30 mg of bulk tissue using the AllPrep DNA/RNA mini kit. Between late 2015 and early 2016, roughly 5 patients in China with histopathologically diagnosed primary liver carcinoma had their tumors surgically resected. Chronic HBV infection was present in the patients, and the patients were treatment-naive at sampling. Five spatially separated regions were sampled from each tumor: the superior, inferior, left-lateral and right-lateral poles, plus the tumor centre. According to histology, viable tumor cells made up more than 85% of every tumor sample. Each fresh piece of tumor and adjacent tissue was cut in two, with one half stored in RNAlater at -80 degrees C and the other half sent for histology. The CDR3 contains 13 residues, cysteine and phenylalanine counted. The CDR3 DNA has 39 bases and is translated from base 1. Based on the germline V gene (reference sequence), the CDR1 and CDR2 sequences are SGHKS and YYEKEE.

Points on this clonotype: Its antigen target is currently unknown. A read error may account for a junction end that differs from germline.

The paper as a whole reports these results and caveats: The study included only five patients, and the authors note findings should be validated in a larger study. Comparison of CD4+ and CD8+ T cell repertoires was precluded by the use of bulk unsorted samples. Repertoire overlap was found to be higher between tumor regions (mean around 35%) than between tumor-adjacent (roughly 17%) or tumor-blood (about 15%) pairs, consistent with antigen-driven expansion. Only the TCR beta chain was sequenced, which likely underestimates true repertoire diversity because unpaired alpha chains were not captured. Compared with blood, tumors had a significantly larger share of the repertoire taken up by the top 250 clones (p = 0.039). Only about 7.5-25% of top clones were found in all five regions of a tumor, suggesting spatial heterogeneity of tumor-infiltrating T cells.

Sequencing used liver tumor tissue from sampling region 2. In light of the paper, this sample's cell subset or site label describes: tumor region T2, inferior pole. This TCR derives from a man aged 35 to 55 with primary liver carcinoma and hepatitis B virus infection. The chain employs TRBV5-5 and TRBJ2-7; 5 matching bases give a weak D call of TRBD2. The sequence in DNA is TGTGCAAGCAGCTTTGGGCTAGCTAACGACCAGTACTTC. Protein translation: CASSFGLANDQYF.